These 8 T cell receptor beta chains originate from one sample sequenced in a study of OX40 agonist ivuxolimab in advanced cancers. TCRdb's copy holds only in-frame clones and misses some; the assay was immunoSEQ multiplex PCR. The table records tens of thousands of clones, approximately 86% of them present only once. The sample in question was CD4+ or CD8+ T cells sorted from blood, obtained in a trial of the OX40 agonist ivuxolimab. The receptor set was obtained from an adult with an advanced solid tumor such as melanoma, head and neck, liver or kidney cancer.

The chain combines TRBV5-6 with TRBJ2-4; unclear D gene. The CDR3 has 13 residues. V shed 2 bases and J shed 7 bases, with 10 bases lying between them. Germline CDR1 and CDR2: SGHDT and YYEEEE. CDR3 protein: CASSFSPGNIQYF. The CDR3 nucleotides are TGTGCCAGCAGCTTTTCCCCGGGTAACATTCAGTACTTC.

This clone was recorded a few times. The V gene is TRBV7-9, the J gene TRBJ2-6, with no clear D. V was shortened by 5 bases and J by 2 bases, with 10 bases between the two germline ends. This CDR3 is 15 amino acids long. Germline V gives CDR1 SEHNR, CDR2 FQNEAQ (reference sequence). The CDR3, as DNA: TGTGCCAGCAGCCAACTGGGAACTGGGGCCAACGTCCTGACTTTC. Protein sequence: CASSQLGTGANVLTF.

This chain joins TRBV5-4 and TRBJ1-1; 12 bases fit TRBD1. Looked up from germline, CDR1 is SGHNT and CDR2 is YYREEE (reference sequence). After removal of 4 bases from V and 3 bases from J, the junction contained 10 bases not matched to a gene. This CDR3 comprises 17 residues. The CDR3 bases are TGTGCCAGCAGCCCGGGACAGGGGGCGATGATTTACACTGAAGCTTTCTTT. Translating gives CASSPGQGAMIYTEAFF.

The J gene is TRBJ2-7, the V gene TRBV5-8, with TRBD2 as a possible D gene (6 bases). Germline assignment: CDR1 SGHTS and CDR2 YDEGEE. V was pared by 4 bases and J by 2 bases, with 13 bases between. The CDR3 is 14 residues long. The CDR3 DNA reads TGTGCCAGCAGCCCCGTTTGGGAGGCCTACGAGCAGTACTTC. It specifies CASSPVWEAYEQYF.

The chain is built from TRBV18 and TRBJ1-4; 10 positions agree with TRBD1. The junction had 11 bases not matched to a gene; V was cut back by 4 bases and J by 3 bases. Germline loops: CDR1 KGHSH, CDR2 LQKENI. The CDR3 is 18 amino acids. The CDR3 spells CASSLNSGTGVANEKLFF. The CDR3, as DNA: TGTGCCAGCTCACTCAACTCCGGGACAGGGGTAGCTAATGAAAAACTGTTTTTT.

The chain links TRBV19 to TRBJ2-2; TRBD1 matches at 11 bases. CDR3 length: 17 residues. Germline V gives CDR1 LNHDA, CDR2 SQIVND (reference sequence). With V trimmed by 5 bases and J by 11 bases, 16 bases remained unmatched. CDR3 loop: CASSSFRTGGPHGELFF. In DNA, the CDR3 is TGTGCCAGTAGTTCATTTAGGACAGGGGGCCCACACGGAGAGCTGTTTTTT.

The rearrangement joins TRBV9 to TRBJ2-7; the D gene could be TRBD1 or TRBD2 (5 bases each). CDR1 is SGDLS, CDR2 YYNGEE, per germline. Trimming removed 0 bases at V and 0 bases at J, with 10 bases between. This CDR3 has 15 amino acids. CDR3 residues: CASSVGARGSYEQYF. The CDR3 DNA sequence: TGTGCCAGCAGCGTAGGAGCGAGGGGCTCCTACGAGCAGTACTTC. Full variable domain (rest looked up from reference TRBV9 and TRBJ2-7): DSGVTQTPKHLITATGQRVTLRCSPRSGDLSVYWYQQSLDQGLQFLIQYYNGEERAKGNILERFSAQQFPDLHSELNLSSLELGDSALYFCASSVGARGSYEQYFGPGTRLTVT.

This chain links TRBV7-3 with TRBJ2-1; no clear D gene. Germline V gene data show CDR1 as SGHTA and CDR2 as FQGTGA. The CDR3 runs 14 residues. V lost 5 bases and J 2 bases, leaving 10 bases between the germline ends. CDR3 DNA: TGTGCCAGCAGCCCGGTGGGAACCTACAATGAGCAGTTCTTC. This codes for CASSPVGTYNEQFF.